This T cell receptor beta chain was sequenced for a study of blood T cells in healthy people across ages. Germline-derived CDR1 and CDR2 are KGHDR and SFDVKD. Unmatched junction bases numbered 9, after V lost 4 bases and J lost 7 bases. The CDR3 has 17 amino acids. In this sample, this clonotype turned up a few times. Through a sample-barcoded 5' primer and a J-beta primer mix, a second PCR was run for roughly 7 to 12 cycles. TCRdb analysed the 5' RACE reads with MiXCR anew, one entry per CDR3 protein. In the table there are roughly 570,000 distinct CDR3 sequences, approximately 25% of which are singletons. The study recruited healthy Caucasian donors from Russia who were aged roughly 6 to 95.

This TCR came from a woman aged 65 to 85 in good health. The V gene is TRBV24-1, the J gene TRBJ2-1; TRBD2 agrees at 13 bases. The sequenced material came from blood. CDR3 in DNA: TGTGCCACCAGTGACCAACCGGGACTAGCGGGGAGAAATGAGCAGTTCTTC. Translated: CATSDQPGLAGRNEQFF.